The rows below give T cell receptor beta chains drawn from one sample of a study of blood T cell repertoires in COVID-19. Profiled with immunoSEQ multiplex PCR; TCRdb holds only in-frame clones, not every one. The sample includes hundreds of thousands of clones, 86% of them seen just once. The sample taken for sequencing was peripheral blood. The receptors were sampled from an older woman with COVID-19, enrolled during active disease. Both conserved end residues are part of each CDR3.

TRBJ2-2	19	TRBV4-1	CASSHPGKTSRGSSGELFF
TRBJ2-4	16	TRBV5-8	CASSFGQGAWGNIQYF
TRBJ1-6	16	TRBV9	CARTNPRGSYNSPLHF
TRBJ1-1	18	TRBV28	CASSLLPGQGVGGTEAFF
TRBJ2-1	17	TRBV3-1/TRBV3-2	CASSPAHPGQGYDEQFF
TRBJ2-7	15	TRBV7-2	CASSSGQGAFVEQYF
TRBJ1-2	12	TRBV14	CASSPVPYGYTF
TRBJ2-3	15	TRBV11-3	CASSLGLAGKDTQYF
TRBJ2-1	14	TRBV9	CASSDRLAGDEQFF
TRBJ2-7	14	TRBV5-1	CASSVTGGSYEQYF
TRBJ2-5	14	TRBV5-1	CASSLGTGEETQYF
TRBJ1-2	12	TRBV12-5	CASGFRGYGYTF
TRBJ2-1	14	TRBV4-1	CASSQGGLFDEEFF
TRBJ2-6	16	TRBV19	CASSRQGRPGANVLTF
TRBJ1-2	15	TRBV6-2/TRBV6-3	CASSDPRETNYGYTF